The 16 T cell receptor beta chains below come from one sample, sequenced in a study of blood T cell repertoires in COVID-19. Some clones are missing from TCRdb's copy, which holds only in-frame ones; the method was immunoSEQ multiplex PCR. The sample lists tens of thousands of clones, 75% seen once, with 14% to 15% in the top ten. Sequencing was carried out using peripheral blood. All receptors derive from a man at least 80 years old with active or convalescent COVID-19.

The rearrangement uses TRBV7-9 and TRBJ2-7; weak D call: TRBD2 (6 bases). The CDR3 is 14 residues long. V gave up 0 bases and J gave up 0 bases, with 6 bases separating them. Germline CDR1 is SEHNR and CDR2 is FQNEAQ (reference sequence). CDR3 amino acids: CASSLAGGSYEQYF. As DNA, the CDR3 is TGTGCCAGCAGCTTAGCGGGAGGCTCCTACGAGCAGTACTTC.

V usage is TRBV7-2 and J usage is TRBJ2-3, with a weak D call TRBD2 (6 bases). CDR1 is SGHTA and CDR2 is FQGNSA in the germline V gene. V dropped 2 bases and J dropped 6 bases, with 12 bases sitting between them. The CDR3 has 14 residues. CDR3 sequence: CASSLYGGEDTQYF. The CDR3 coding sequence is TGTGCCAGCAGCTTATACGGAGGGGAGGATACGCAGTATTTT.

The CDR3 here is CASSLAYGTREQYF. The CDR3, as DNA: TGTGCCAGCAGCTTAGCGTACGGTACGAGGGAGCAGTACTTC. The gene calls are TRBV7-2 and TRBJ2-7; D is undetermined. Germline CDR1 and CDR2: SGHTA and FQGNSA. The CDR3 runs 14 residues. V lost 0 bases and J 7 bases, leaving 13 bases between the germline ends. Together with reference TRBV7-2 and TRBJ2-7, the CDR3 gives the full variable domain: GAGVSQSPSNKVTEKGKDVELRCDPISGHTALYWYRQSLGQGLEFLIYFQGNSAPDKSGLPSDRFSAERTGGSVSTLTIQRTQQEDSAVYLCASSLAYGTREQYFGPGTRLTVT.

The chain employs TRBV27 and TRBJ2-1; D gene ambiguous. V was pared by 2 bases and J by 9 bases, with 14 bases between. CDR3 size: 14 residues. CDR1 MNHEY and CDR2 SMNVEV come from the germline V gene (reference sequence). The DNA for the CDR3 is TGTGCCAGCAGTTTACAAAGCAATCGCGGTGAGCAGTTCTTC. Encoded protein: CASSLQSNRGEQFF.

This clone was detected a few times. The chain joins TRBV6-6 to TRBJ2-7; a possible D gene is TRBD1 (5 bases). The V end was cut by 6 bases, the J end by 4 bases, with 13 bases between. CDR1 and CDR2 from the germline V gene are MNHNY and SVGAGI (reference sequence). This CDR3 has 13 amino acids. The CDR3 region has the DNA TGTGCCAGCAGCAAGCCAGGGCAATACGAGCAGTACTTC. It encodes CASSKPGQYEQYF.

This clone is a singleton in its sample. This CDR3 reads CASSFRRDTQYF. The CDR3, as DNA: TGTGCCAGCAGCTTCCGGAGGGATACGCAGTATTTT. V usage is TRBV13 and J usage is TRBJ2-3; the D gene is possibly TRBD2 (5 bases). The CDR3 loop spans 12 amino acids. The germline gives CDR1 PRHDT, CDR2 FYEKMQ (reference sequence). V lost 3 bases to trimming and J lost 6 bases, with 7 bases between them.

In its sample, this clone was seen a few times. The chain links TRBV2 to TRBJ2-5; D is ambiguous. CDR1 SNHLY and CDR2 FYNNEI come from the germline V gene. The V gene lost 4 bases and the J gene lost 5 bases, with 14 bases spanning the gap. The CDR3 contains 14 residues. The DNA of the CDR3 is TGTGCCAGCAGTGTCCCACCCCTCCGGGAGACCCAGTACTTC. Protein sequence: CASSVPPLRETQYF.

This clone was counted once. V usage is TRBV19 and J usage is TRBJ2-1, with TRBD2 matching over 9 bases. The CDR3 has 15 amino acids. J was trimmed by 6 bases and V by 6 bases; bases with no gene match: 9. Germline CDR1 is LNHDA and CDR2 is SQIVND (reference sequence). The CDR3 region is CASSPIAGVFNEQFF. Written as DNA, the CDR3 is TGTGCCAGTAGCCCAATAGCGGGAGTGTTCAATGAGCAGTTCTTC.

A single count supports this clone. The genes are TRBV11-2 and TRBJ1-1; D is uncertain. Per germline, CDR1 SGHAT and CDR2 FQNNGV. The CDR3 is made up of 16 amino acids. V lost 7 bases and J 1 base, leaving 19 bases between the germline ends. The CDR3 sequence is CASIPLRSTTNTEAFF. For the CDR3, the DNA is TGTGCCAGCATCCCGTTGAGGTCCACCACGAACACTGAAGCTTTCTTT.

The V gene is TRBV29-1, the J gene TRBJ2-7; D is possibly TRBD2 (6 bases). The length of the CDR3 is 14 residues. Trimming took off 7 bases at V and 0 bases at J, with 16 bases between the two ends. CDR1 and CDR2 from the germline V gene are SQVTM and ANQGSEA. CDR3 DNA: TGCAGCGGGATATGGGACGGGAGCTCCTACGAGCAGTACTTC. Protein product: CSGIWDGSSYEQYF.

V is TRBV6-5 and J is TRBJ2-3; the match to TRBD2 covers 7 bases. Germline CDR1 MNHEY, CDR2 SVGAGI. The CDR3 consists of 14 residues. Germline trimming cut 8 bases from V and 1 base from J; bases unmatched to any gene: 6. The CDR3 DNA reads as TGTGCCAGCGTACTAGCGATTGGCACAGATACGCAGTATTTT. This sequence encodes CASVLAIGTDTQYF.

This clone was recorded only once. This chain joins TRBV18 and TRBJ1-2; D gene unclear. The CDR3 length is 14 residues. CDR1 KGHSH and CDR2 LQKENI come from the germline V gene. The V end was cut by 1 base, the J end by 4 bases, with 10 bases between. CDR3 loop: CASSPRGETYGYTF. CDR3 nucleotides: TGTGCCAGCTCACCACGGGGAGAAACCTATGGCTACACCTTC. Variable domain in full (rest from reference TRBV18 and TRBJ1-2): NAGVMQNPRHLVRRRGQEARLRCSPMKGHSHVYWYRQLPEEGLKFMVYLQKENIIDESGMPKERFSAEFPKEGPSILRIQQVVRGDSAAYFCASSPRGETYGYTFGSGTRLTVV.

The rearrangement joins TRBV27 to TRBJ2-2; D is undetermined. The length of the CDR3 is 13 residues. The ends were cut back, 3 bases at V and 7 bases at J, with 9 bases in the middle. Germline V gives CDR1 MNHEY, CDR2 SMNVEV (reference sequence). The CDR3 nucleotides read TGTGCCAGCAGTTTCTTTGTCGGCGGGGAGCTGTTTTTT. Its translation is CASSFFVGGELFF.

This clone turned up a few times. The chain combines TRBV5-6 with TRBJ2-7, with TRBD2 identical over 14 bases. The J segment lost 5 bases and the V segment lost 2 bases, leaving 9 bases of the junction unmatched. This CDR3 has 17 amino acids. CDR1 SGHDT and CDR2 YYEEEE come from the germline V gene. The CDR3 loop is CASSFGLAGGSRDEQYF. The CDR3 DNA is TGTGCCAGCAGCTTTGGACTAGCGGGAGGCTCGAGGGACGAGCAGTACTTC.

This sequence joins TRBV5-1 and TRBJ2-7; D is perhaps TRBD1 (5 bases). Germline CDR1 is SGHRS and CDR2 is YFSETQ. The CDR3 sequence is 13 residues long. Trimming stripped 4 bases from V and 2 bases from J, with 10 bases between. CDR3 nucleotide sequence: TGCGCCAGCAGCGAGGACAACACCTACGAGCAGTACTTC. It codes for CASSEDNTYEQYF.

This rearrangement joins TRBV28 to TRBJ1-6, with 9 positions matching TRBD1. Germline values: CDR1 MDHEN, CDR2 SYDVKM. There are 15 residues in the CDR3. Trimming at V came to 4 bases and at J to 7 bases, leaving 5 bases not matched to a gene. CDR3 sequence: CASSSPGQGNSPLHF. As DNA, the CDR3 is TGTGCCAGCAGTTCCCCGGGACAGGGAAATTCACCCCTCCACTTT.